This T cell receptor (beta chain) was captured in a study of T cells after posttransplantation cyclophosphamide. Study outcomes and limitations: Donor-recipient repertoire similarity was low at 1-2 months, rising over year one.

Treatment was busulfan-fludarabine conditioning, a marrow graft, and cyclophosphamide on days +3 and +4. Only in-frame clones appear in the TCRdb table, and some are missing; sequencing was by immunoSEQ multiplex PCR. Altogether 10,000 to 15,000 clones were found in the sample, and no singletons occur. Germline-derived CDR1 and CDR2 are MGHRA and YSYEKL. V was trimmed by 4 bases and J by 0 bases, leaving 18 bases between them. The CDR3 covers 18 residues. This clone was seen only a few times. Its specificity is unknown. Sequencing was performed on PBMCs, taken after allogeneic stem cell transplant with posttransplant cyclophosphamide. The chain combines TRBV4-1 with TRBJ1-4, with TRBD1 as a possible D gene (6 bases). The receptor was isolated from a female patient aged 40-50 years who received an allogeneic stem cell transplant from an unrelated donor, was CMV-positive, and had acute GVHD only. Some T cells could come from the graft donor. This chain's CDR3 is CASSPRGNRQATNEKLFF. In DNA form, the CDR3 reads TGCGCCAGCAGCCCCCGCGGAAATCGACAGGCAACTAATGAAAAACTGTTTTTT.